This T cell receptor beta chain was profiled in a study of OX40 agonist ivuxolimab in advanced cancers. Assay used: immunoSEQ multiplex PCR; TCRdb lists only in-frame clones, some missing. The sample gives 45,000 to 60,000 clones, 88% of which show up once; less than 8% is in the top ten. The V end was cut by 0 bases, the J end by 6 bases, with 13 bases between. Germline V gives CDR1 SGHNT, CDR2 YYREEE (reference sequence). This CDR3 has 15 amino acids. This sample comprised CD4+ or CD8+ T cells sorted from blood, obtained in a trial of the OX40 agonist ivuxolimab. The chain combines TRBV5-4 with TRBJ2-1; TRBD2 might be the D (6 bases). The clonotype comes from an adult with an advanced solid tumor such as melanoma, head and neck, liver or kidney cancer. The CDR3 is CASSLEAGLSNEQFF. CDR3 nucleotide sequence: TGTGCCAGCAGCTTGGAAGCGGGCCTATCCAATGAGCAGTTCTTC.